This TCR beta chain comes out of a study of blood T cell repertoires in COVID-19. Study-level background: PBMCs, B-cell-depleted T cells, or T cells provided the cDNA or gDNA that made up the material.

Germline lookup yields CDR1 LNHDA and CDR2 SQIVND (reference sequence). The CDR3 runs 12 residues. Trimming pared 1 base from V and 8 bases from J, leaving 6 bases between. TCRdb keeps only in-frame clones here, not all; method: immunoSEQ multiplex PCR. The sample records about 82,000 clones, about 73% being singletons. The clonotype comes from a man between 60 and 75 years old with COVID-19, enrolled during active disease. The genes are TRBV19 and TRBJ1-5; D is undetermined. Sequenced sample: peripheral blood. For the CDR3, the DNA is TGTGCCAGTAGTATAGCCATAGAGCCCCAGCATTTT. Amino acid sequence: CASSIAIEPQHF.